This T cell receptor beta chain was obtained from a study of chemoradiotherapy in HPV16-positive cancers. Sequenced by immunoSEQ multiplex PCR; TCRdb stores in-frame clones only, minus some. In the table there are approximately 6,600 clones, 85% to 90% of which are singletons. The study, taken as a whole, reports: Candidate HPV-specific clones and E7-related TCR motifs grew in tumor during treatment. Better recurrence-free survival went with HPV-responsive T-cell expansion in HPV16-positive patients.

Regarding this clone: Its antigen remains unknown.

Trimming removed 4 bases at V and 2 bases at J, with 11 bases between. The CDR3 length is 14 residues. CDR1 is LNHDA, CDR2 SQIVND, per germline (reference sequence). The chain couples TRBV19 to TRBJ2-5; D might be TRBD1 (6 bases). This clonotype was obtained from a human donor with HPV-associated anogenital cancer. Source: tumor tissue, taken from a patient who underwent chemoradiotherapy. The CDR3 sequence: CASSRDTRQETQYF. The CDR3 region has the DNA TGTGCCAGTAGTAGGGACACGAGGCAAGAGACCCAGTACTTC.